The 26 T cell receptor beta chains reported below all come from one sample, sequenced in a study of T cells after yellow fever vaccination. Each CDR3 protein gets one entry after TCRdb re-called the 5' RACE reads with MiXCR. The data show 400,000 or so distinct CDR3 sequences, with around 10% seen just once and more than 15% held by the top ten. The material was PBMCs, obtained on the day of the first yellow fever vaccination. The receptors stem from a man younger than 35 who received the YFV17D yellow fever vaccine.

The rearrangement joins TRBV6-1 to TRBJ1-4; D remains ambiguous. V lost 4 bases and J lost 7, with 16 bases in between. CDR3 length: 15 amino acids. The germline V gene has CDR1 MNHNS and CDR2 SASEGT. CDR3 protein: CASSVSRQKFEKLFF. CDR3 in DNA: TGTGCCAGCAGTGTCTCGCGGCAGAAATTTGAAAAACTGTTTTTT.

This clonotype was seen at least ten times. This sequence joins TRBV23-1 and TRBJ2-4; D uncertain. TRBV23-1 is an open reading frame, and its role is uncertain. The CDR3 is 15 residues long. Trimming cost V 3 bases and J 6 bases, with 15 bases left between them. CDR3 bases: TGCGCCAGCAGTCACGGTGGCCCAGCATTAAACATTCAGTACTTC. Encoded protein: CASSHGGPALNIQYF.

The J gene is TRBJ1-1, the V gene TRBV5-1, with a possible D match to TRBD1 (5 bases). CDR1 and CDR2 from the germline V gene are SGHRS and YFSETQ. This CDR3 has 13 residues. V lost 5 bases and J 2 bases, leaving 10 bases between the germline ends. The DNA for the CDR3 is TGCGCCAGCAGAGGGGATTATAACACTGAAGCTTTCTTT. Protein: CASRGDYNTEAFF.

This clonotype was seen a few times. The gene calls are TRBV5-1 and TRBJ2-2; 9 bases agree with TRBD1. This CDR3 has 15 residues. Germline loops: CDR1 SGHRS, CDR2 YFSETQ. Unmatched junction bases numbered 9, after V lost 5 bases and J lost 7 bases. The CDR3 region is CASRYTGGIDGELFF. In DNA form, the CDR3 reads TGCGCCAGCAGATATACAGGGGGCATTGACGGGGAGCTGTTTTTT.

V usage is TRBV5-4 and J usage is TRBJ1-6; the D is unclear. Germline-derived CDR1 and CDR2 are SGHNT and YYREEE (reference sequence). The V gene lost 2 bases and the J gene lost 4 bases, with 13 bases spanning the gap. The length of the CDR3 is 16 residues. CDR3 sequence (DNA): TGTGCCAGCAGCTTCACTGACCGCAAGTATAATTCACCCCTCCACTTT. This gives the protein CASSFTDRKYNSPLHF.

A note on this clonotype: Being one base from a much bigger clone, this may be a read error. V gene TRBV28 combines with J gene TRBJ2-5; no reliable D call. Germline V gene data show CDR1 as MDHEN and CDR2 as SYDVKM. CDR3 length equals 13 residues. V was pared by 5 bases and J by 3 bases, with 10 bases between. CDR3 protein: CASSLQEKETQYF. The DNA for the CDR3 is TGTGCCAGCAGTCTTCAGGAGAAAGAGACCCAGTACTTC. The complete variable domain, with remaining parts taken from reference TRBV28 and TRBJ2-5, reads DVKVTQSSRYLVKRTGEKVFLECVQDMDHENMFWYRQDPGLGLRLIYFSYDVKMKEKGDIPEGYSVSREKKERFSLILESASTNQTSMYLCASSLQEKETQYFGPGTRLLVL.

This clonotype turned up a few times. V usage is TRBV5-6 and J usage is TRBJ1-1, with TRBD1 as a possible D gene (6 bases). Germline CDR1 SGHDT, CDR2 YYEEEE. The CDR3 is 15 amino acids. The V and J ends lost 4 bases and 3 bases respectively, with 16 bases between them. The CDR3 region is CASSLPGGSYTEAFF. The CDR3 DNA is TGTGCCAGCAGCCTCCCCGGGGGCAGTTACACTGAAGCTTTCTTT.

This clonotype occurred a few times. The rearrangement uses TRBV23-1 and TRBJ2-3; D ambiguous. TRBV23-1 is an open reading frame, and its role is uncertain. The length of the CDR3 is 13 residues. V lost 2 bases and J lost 4, with 7 bases in between. The CDR3: CASSQEVPDTQYF. In nucleotides, the CDR3 is TGCGCCAGCAGTCAAGAAGTCCCAGATACGCAGTATTTT.

This clonotype was counted a few times. The rearrangement joins TRBV12-3 or TRBV12-4 to TRBJ2-7, with TRBD1 matching 7 bases. This CDR3 has 14 amino acids. J was trimmed by 5 bases and V by 3 bases; bases with no gene match: 7. CDR3 DNA: TGTGCCAGCAGTTTCGGGACAGAAGCACACGAGCAGTACTTC. Its protein is CASSFGTEAHEQYF.

This clonotype came up many times. This chain links TRBV5-1 with TRBJ2-1, with TRBD2 matching 9 bases. The CDR3 has 15 amino acids. Trimming took 0 bases from V and 7 from J; bases not matched to a gene: 5. CDR1 is SGHRS and CDR2 is YFSETQ in the germline V gene. CDR3 protein: CASSLVAGANNEQFF. The DNA of the CDR3 is TGCGCCAGCAGCTTGGTAGCGGGGGCCAATAATGAGCAGTTCTTC.

This clonotype was counted at least ten times. The chain couples TRBV6-4 to TRBJ2-7; TRBD2 matches at 11 bases. This CDR3 is 16 amino acids long. CDR1 is MRHNA, CDR2 SNTAGT, per germline. V trimming: 0 bases; J trimming: 4 bases; junction bases outside the gene matches: 5. CDR3 region: CASSDSRTSGGYEQYV. In nucleotides, the CDR3 is TGTGCCAGCAGTGACTCTCGTACTAGCGGGGGTTACGAGCAGTACGTC.

The chain links TRBV6-1 to TRBJ1-1; D gene uncertain. Germline CDR1 reads MNHNS; CDR2 reads SASEGT. The CDR3 runs 15 residues. V was shortened by 7 bases and J by 1 base, with 16 bases between the two germline ends. The CDR3 protein is CASTLGDLGNTEAFF. CDR3 nucleotides: TGTGCCAGCACGCTGGGAGATCTCGGGAACACTGAAGCTTTCTTT.

The CDR3 sequence: CASSLLAGGTGELFF. CDR3 DNA: TGTGCCAGCAGTTTATTGGCAGGGGGGACCGGGGAGCTGTTTTTT. V usage is TRBV28 and J usage is TRBJ2-2, with D maybe TRBD1 (7 bases). The germline V and J ends were trimmed by 1 base and 5 bases, with 11 bases remaining between them. The CDR3 has 15 residues. Germline loops: CDR1 MDHEN, CDR2 SYDVKM. Full variable domain (outside the CDR3, taken from reference TRBV28 and TRBJ2-2): DVKVTQSSRYLVKRTGEKVFLECVQDMDHENMFWYRQDPGLGLRLIYFSYDVKMKEKGDIPEGYSVSREKKERFSLILESASTNQTSMYLCASSLLAGGTGELFFGEGSRLTVL.

Comments on this clonotype: A much larger clone differs by one base, so this may be a read error. The J gene is TRBJ1-1, the V gene TRBV18, with D perhaps matching TRBD1 (5 bases). Germline values: CDR1 KGHSH, CDR2 LQKENI. The CDR3 is 13 amino acids. CDR3 coding DNA: TGTGCCACCCGCGTGGGGGAAAATACTGAAGATTTCTTT. Protein product: CATRVGENTEDFF.

There are a few counts of this clonotype. V gene TRBV4-3 combines with J gene TRBJ2-1, with D possibly TRBD2 on 7 matching bases. CDR1 and CDR2 from the germline V gene are LGHNA and YSLEER. V was trimmed by 0 bases and J by 5 bases, leaving 17 bases between them. The CDR3 runs to 17 residues. The CDR3 coding sequence is TGCGCCAGCAGCCAAGAATGGTGGGGGGGCTTGAACAATGAGCAGTTCTTC. Translating gives CASSQEWWGGLNNEQFF.

Only a few counts were recorded for this clonotype. The rearrangement links TRBV12-3 or TRBV12-4 to TRBJ2-1, with TRBD2 identical over 10 bases. V dropped 6 bases and J dropped 2; count of bases not matched to a gene: 10. The CDR3 covers 17 residues. The DNA of the CDR3 is TGTGCCAGCAGAACCCCAGCTAGCGGGGGTCCCTACAATGAGCAGTTCTTC. Protein product: CASRTPASGGPYNEQFF.

This clonotype was counted between two and nine times. J is TRBJ1-2 and V is TRBV14; no firm D call. Looked up from germline, CDR1 is SGHDN and CDR2 is FVKESK. This CDR3 contains 13 residues. V lost 3 bases and J lost 8, with 13 bases in between. The CDR3 loop is CASSQITAFGYTF. The CDR3 DNA reads as TGTGCCAGCAGCCAGATAACCGCGTTCGGCTACACCTTC.

The V gene is TRBV19, the J gene TRBJ2-3; no firm D call. Trimming left V 3 bases short and J 2 bases short, with 6 bases between. CDR1 is LNHDA, CDR2 SQIVND, per germline (reference sequence). The CDR3 is made up of 13 amino acids. For the CDR3, the DNA is TGTGCCAGTAGTATTGCCATCACAGATACGCAGTATTTT. Translation: CASSIAITDTQYF.

The chain couples TRBV20-1 to TRBJ1-1; no reliable D call. The CDR3 loop spans 12 amino acids. From germline, CDR1 is DFQATT and CDR2 SNEGSKA (reference sequence). Trimming pared 7 bases from V and 0 bases from J, leaving 9 bases between. CDR3 nucleotide sequence: TGCAGTGTTCCAGCTATGAACACTGAAGCTTTCTTT. Translation: CSVPAMNTEAFF.

This clonotype was observed a handful of times. This sequence joins TRBV20-1 and TRBJ2-1; D may be TRBD1 or TRBD2 (5 bases each). Per germline, CDR1 DFQATT and CDR2 SNEGSKA (reference sequence). Trimming took off 2 bases at V and 10 bases at J, with 12 bases between the two ends. The CDR3 sequence is 12 residues long. In nucleotides, the CDR3 is TGCAGTGCTAGAATGGGGGATTTCGAGCAGTTCTTC. As protein: CSARMGDFEQFF.

The gene calls are TRBV6-5 and TRBJ2-7, with D possibly being TRBD1 or TRBD2 (5 bases each). CDR3 length: 14 amino acids. Germline V gives CDR1 MNHEY, CDR2 SVGAGI. Trimming stripped 3 bases from V and 3 bases from J, with 12 bases between. CDR3: CASSYSGRSYEQYV. As DNA, the CDR3 is TGTGCCAGCAGTTATTCGGGACGGAGCTACGAGCAGTACGTC.

CDR3 loop: CASSPAGQGTDTQYF. CDR3 bases: TGTGCCAGCAGCCCCGCGGGACAGGGCACAGATACGCAGTATTTT. The chain couples TRBV5-4 to TRBJ2-3; 8 nucleotides line up with TRBD1. J lost 1 base, V lost 4 bases, and 5 bases had no gene match. Germline-derived CDR1 and CDR2 are SGHNT and YYREEE (reference sequence). The CDR3 has 15 residues.

The chain recombines TRBV27 with TRBJ2-2; D may correspond to TRBD1 or TRBD2 (5 bases each). The CDR3 runs 17 residues. The V gene lost 1 base and the J gene lost 3 bases, with 15 bases spanning the gap. The germline V gene encodes CDR1 MNHEY and CDR2 SMNVEV (reference sequence). CDR3 residues: CASSLWGTVSDTGELFF. The CDR3 nucleotides are TGTGCCAGCAGTTTATGGGGGACGGTGTCGGACACCGGGGAGCTGTTTTTT.

CDR3 amino acids: CASSQEGVGHQIYTGELFF. In nucleotides, the CDR3 is TGCGCCAGCAGCCAAGAAGGGGTGGGGCACCAAATTTACACCGGGGAGCTGTTTTTT. The V call is TRBV4-3, the J call TRBJ2-2; TRBD1 is a possible D gene (5 bases). CDR1 is LGHNA, CDR2 YSLEER, per germline. This CDR3 has 19 residues. Trimming shortened V by 0 bases and J by 3 bases, and 20 bases separated the two germline ends.

The chain recombines TRBV29-1 with TRBJ1-5; 9 bases align to TRBD1. This CDR3 has 17 residues. J was trimmed by 4 bases and V by 6 bases; bases with no gene match: 16. CDR1 SQVTM and CDR2 ANQGSEA come from the germline V gene. CDR3 DNA: TGCAGCGTCGGGACAGGGTCACATGCTGGGATTAATCAGCCCCAGCATTTT. Translating gives CSVGTGSHAGINQPQHF.

This clonotype has just a few counts. In nucleotides, the CDR3 is TGTGCCAGCAGCCCGACAGGGCTTAATTCACCCCTCCACTTT. Translating it yields CASSPTGLNSPLHF. The chain links TRBV7-9 to TRBJ1-6; 7 bases are a match to TRBD1. CDR3 size: 14 residues. Germline V gene lookup returns CDR1 SEHNR and CDR2 FQNEAQ (reference sequence). The V gene end was trimmed by 5 bases and the J gene end by 6 bases; junction bases not matched to a gene: 4.